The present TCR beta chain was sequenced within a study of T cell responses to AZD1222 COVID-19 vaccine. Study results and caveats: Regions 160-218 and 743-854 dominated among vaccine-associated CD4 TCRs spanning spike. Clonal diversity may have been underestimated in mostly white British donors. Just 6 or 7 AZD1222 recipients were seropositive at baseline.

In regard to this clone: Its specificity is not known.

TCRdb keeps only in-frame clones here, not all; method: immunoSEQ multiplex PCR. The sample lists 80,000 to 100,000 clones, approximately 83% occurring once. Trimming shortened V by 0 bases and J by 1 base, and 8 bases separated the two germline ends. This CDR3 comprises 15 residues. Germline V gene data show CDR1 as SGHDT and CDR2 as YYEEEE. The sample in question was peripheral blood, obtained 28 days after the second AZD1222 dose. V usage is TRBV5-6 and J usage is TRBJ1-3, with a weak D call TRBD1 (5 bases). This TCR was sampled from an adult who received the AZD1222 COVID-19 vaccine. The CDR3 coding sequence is TGTGCCAGCAGCTTGGCGGGGGGATCTGGAAACACCATATATTTT. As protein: CASSLAGGSGNTIYF.